This T cell receptor beta chain originates from a study of human T cells and chemical hapten exposure. Time point noted: patch test 2, 6 weeks after DPC sensitization. Noted treatment: therapeutic diphenylcyclopropenone sensitization with weekly scalp DPC. Using its own MiXCR run on the RACE reads, TCRdb lists one record per CDR3 protein. Of about 350,000 distinct CDR3 sequences listed, around 6% were seen once; the top ten hold more than 5.5%. The sample here was whole blood, taken in connection with sensitization to the hapten diphenylcyclopropenone (DPC). The source of this sequence is a woman between 18 and 30 years old with alopecia areata. Some clones in this sample may be carry-over from other donors' samples.

The CDR3 reads CSVSKAGGTDTQYF. CDR3 nucleotides: TGCAGCGTATCTAAGGCGGGGGGTACAGATACGCAGTATTTT. V usage is TRBV29-1 and J usage is TRBJ2-3; TRBD2 matches 8 bases. The V segment lost 6 bases and the J segment 3 bases; nucleotides outside the gene matches: 8. The CDR3 has 14 amino acids. The germline V gene has CDR1 SQVTM and CDR2 ANQGSEA.